Detailed here is one T cell receptor beta chain. Its antigen is not known. This sample is drawn from a study of blood T cells in healthy people across ages. Findings and caveats of the study: Long-lived donors carried more naive CD4+ cells and greater diversity than aged donors. Diversity estimates drawn from one million T cells were deemed underestimates.

Germline V gene lookup returns CDR1 DFQATT and CDR2 SNEGSKA (reference sequence). CDR3 length: 13 amino acids. V shed 3 bases and J 6 bases; nucleotides not matched to a gene: 6. PCR was performed a second time for about 7 to 12 cycles using a sample-barcoded 5' primer and a J-beta primer mix. One entry per CDR3 protein results from TCRdb running MiXCR on the 5' RACE reads. Of nearly 800,000 distinct CDR3 sequences detected, roughly three fifths appear once; the ten largest clones hold under 30%. Every sample had a minimum of 6 million PBMCs isolated. Total RNA was extracted at no less than 5.5 micrograms per sample.

Material: blood. This sequence was found in a man aged 40-49 years in good health. V is TRBV20-1 and J is TRBJ2-7; 9 nucleotides agree with TRBD1. CDR3 amino acids: CSASPGQGFEQYF. CDR3 bases: TGCAGTGCTAGCCCGGGACAGGGTTTCGAGCAGTACTTC.